The clone carrying this T cell receptor (beta chain) was seen just once. The antigen remains unidentified. The V end was cut by 4 bases, the J end by 2 bases, with 8 bases between. The CDR3 has 12 residues. The germline CDR1 and CDR2 sequences are SQVTM and ANQGSEA. PCR used 60 Vbeta primers and 13 Jbeta primers. Sequencing used immunoSEQ multiplex PCR; TCRdb keeps in-frame clones, though not all of them. Of about 130,000 clones in the sample, about 74% were seen once. The entry originates in a study of cytomegalovirus exposure and HLA in healthy donors. General study points: For TCR beta chains, V- and J-gene trimming was later linked to a missense DCLRE1C variant.

Input material: PBMCs. The TCR originated in a man in his forties in good health and CMV-seropositive. The rearrangement links TRBV29-1 to TRBJ1-2; possibly TRBD1 for D (6 bases). This chain's CDR3 is CSVVRGNYGYTF. The CDR3, as DNA: TGCAGCGTTGTAAGGGGGAACTATGGCTACACCTTC.